What follows is one T cell receptor beta chain and its context. Given a much more abundant clone one base away, this may be a read error. Germline assignment: CDR1 MNHEY and CDR2 SVGAGI. Trimming cost V 2 bases and J 7 bases; bases outside gene matches: 6. This CDR3 region has 15 residues. The source of the sample is a study of blood T cells in healthy people across ages. Roughly 9.2 milliliters of peripheral blood were drawn from each donor into EDTA-treated tubes. Using a J-beta primer mix together with a sample-barcoded 5' primer, a second PCR was run for about 7 to 12 cycles. From the 5' RACE reads, TCRdb called clonotypes with MiXCR, one entry per CDR3 protein. The table has hundreds of thousands of distinct CDR3 sequences, around 36% seen once.

Input material: blood. The rearrangement links TRBV6-5 to TRBJ2-1; 9 nucleotides agree with TRBD1. The source is a man aged 18 to 30 in good health. CDR3 protein: CASSYMDRGGNEQFF. The CDR3 DNA reads as TGTGCCAGCAGTTACATGGACAGGGGTGGGAATGAGCAGTTCTTC.